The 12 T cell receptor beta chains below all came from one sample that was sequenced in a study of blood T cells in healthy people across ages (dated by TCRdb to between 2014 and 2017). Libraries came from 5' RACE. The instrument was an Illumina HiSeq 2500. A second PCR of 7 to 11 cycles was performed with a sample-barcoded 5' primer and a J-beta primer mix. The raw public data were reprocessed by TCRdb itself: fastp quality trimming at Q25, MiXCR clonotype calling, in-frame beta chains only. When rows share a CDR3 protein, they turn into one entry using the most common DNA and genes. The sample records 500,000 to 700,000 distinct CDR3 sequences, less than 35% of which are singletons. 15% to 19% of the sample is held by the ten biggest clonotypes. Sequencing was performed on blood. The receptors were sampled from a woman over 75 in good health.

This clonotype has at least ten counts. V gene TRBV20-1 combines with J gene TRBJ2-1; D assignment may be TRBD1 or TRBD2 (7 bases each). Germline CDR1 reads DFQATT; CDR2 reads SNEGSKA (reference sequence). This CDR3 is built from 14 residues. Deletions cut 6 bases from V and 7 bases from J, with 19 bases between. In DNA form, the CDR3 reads TGCAGTGCCGACAGGGAGGGGGGATGGAATGAGCAGTTCTTC. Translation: CSADREGGWNEQFF.

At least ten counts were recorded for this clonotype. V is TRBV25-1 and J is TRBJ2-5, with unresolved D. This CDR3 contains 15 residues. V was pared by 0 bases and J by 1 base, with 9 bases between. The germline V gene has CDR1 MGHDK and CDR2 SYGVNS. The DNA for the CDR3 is TGTGCCAGCAGTGAATATAAGGGCGGCCAAGAGACCCAGTACTTC. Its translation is CASSEYKGGQETQYF.

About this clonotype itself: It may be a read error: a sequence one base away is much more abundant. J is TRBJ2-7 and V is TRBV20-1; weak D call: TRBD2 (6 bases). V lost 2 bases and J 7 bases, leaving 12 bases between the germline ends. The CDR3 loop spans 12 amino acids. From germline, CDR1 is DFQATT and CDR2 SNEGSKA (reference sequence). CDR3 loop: CSARLAQGEQYF. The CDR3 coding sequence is TGCAGTGCTAGACTAGCGCAGGGTGAGCAGTACTTC.

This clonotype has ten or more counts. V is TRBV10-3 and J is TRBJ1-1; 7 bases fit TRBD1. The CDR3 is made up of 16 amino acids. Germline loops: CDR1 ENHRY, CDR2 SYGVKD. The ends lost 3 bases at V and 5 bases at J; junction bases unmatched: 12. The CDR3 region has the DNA TGTGCCATCAGTGACGCCAGGGGGGGAACTGGGACTGAAGCTTTCTTT. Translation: CAISDARGGTGTEAFF.

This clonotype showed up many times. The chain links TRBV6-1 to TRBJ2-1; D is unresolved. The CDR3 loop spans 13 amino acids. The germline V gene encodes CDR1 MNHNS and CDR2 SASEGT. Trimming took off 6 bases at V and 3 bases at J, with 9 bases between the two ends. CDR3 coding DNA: TGTGCCAGCAGACAAATTGTCTACAATGAGCAGTTCTTC. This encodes CASRQIVYNEQFF.

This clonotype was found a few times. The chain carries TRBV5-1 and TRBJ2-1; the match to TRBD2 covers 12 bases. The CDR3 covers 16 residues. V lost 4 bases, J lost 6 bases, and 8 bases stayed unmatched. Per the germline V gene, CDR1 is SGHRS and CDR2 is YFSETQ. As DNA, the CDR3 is TGCGCCAGCAGCGACGGACTAGCGGGGCGGGGCAATGAGCAGTTCTTC. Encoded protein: CASSDGLAGRGNEQFF.

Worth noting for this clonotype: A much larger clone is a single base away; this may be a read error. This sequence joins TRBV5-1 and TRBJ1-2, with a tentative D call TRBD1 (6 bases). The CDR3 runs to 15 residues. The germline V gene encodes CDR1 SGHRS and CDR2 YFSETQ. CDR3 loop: CASSLEGEAIYGYIF. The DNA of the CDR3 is TGCGCCAGCAGCCTAGAGGGGGAGGCTATCTATGGCTACATCTTC.

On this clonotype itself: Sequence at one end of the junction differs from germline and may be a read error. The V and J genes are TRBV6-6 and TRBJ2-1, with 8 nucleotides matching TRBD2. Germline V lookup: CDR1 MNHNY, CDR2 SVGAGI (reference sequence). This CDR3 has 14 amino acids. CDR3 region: CASTGLAAYNGQFF. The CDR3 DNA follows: TGTGCCAGCACTGGACTAGCCGCCTACAATGGGCAGTTCTTC.

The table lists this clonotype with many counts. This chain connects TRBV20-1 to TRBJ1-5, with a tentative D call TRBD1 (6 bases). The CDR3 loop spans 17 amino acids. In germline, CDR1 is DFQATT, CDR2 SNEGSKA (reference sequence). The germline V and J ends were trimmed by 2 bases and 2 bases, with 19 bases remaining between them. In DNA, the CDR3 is TGCAGTGCTAGACCACTGGACAGCAGAGGGGGCAATCAGCCCCAGCATTTT. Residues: CSARPLDSRGGNQPQHF.

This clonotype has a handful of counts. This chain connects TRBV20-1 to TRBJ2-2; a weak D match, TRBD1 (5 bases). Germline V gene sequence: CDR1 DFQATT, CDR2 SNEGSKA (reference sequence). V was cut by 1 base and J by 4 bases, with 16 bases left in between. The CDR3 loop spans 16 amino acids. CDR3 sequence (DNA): TGCAGTGCTAGAGTGGGTGGGGCGCGACTCACCGGGGAGCTGTTTTTT. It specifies CSARVGGARLTGELFF.

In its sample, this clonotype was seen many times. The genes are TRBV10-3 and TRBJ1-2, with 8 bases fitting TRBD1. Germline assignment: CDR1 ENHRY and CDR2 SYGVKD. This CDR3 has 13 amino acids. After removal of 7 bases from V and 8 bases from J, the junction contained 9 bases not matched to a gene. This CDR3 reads CAITPDRVKGYTF. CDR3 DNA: TGTGCCATCACCCCGGACAGGGTTAAGGGCTACACCTTC.

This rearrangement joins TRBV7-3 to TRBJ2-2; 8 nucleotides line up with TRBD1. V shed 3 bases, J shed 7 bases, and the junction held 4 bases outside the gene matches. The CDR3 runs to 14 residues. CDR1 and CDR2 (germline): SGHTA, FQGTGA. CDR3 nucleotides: TGTGCCAGCAGCTTTGACAGGGGCATCGGGGAGCTGTTTTTT. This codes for CASSFDRGIGELFF.